The source of this T cell receptor (beta chain) is a study of PD-L1 blockade in urothelial cancer. Whole-study results and caveats: Below-median TCR clonality that was measured in pretreatment blood predicted better survival.

The junction had 6 bases not matched to a gene; V was cut back by 5 bases and J by 5 bases. CDR1 and CDR2 from the germline V gene are SEHNR and FQNEAQ (reference sequence). The length of the CDR3 is 13 residues. The sample holds a few counts of this clone. Its antigen is as yet unknown. Pretreatment and on-treatment blood mononuclear cell samples were taken, totaling between 1 and 8 time points per patient. Measured with immunoSEQ multiplex PCR; TCRdb has only the in-frame clones, and not every one. The sample lists 45,000 to 65,000 clones, approximately 80% seen once, with approximately 6% in the top ten.

The chain employs TRBV7-9 and TRBJ2-7, with 7 nucleotides matching TRBD1. Sequenced material: PBMCs, taken around atezolizumab (anti-PD-L1) treatment. The receptor was isolated from a man between 35 and 55 years old with urothelial cancer. CDR3 nucleotide sequence: TGTGCCAGCAGCCTCATGACAGGGCACGAGCAGTACTTC. Translation gives CASSLMTGHEQYF.